Listed below are T cell receptor beta chains from one sample, sequenced in a study of cytomegalovirus exposure and HLA in healthy donors. Clones were sequenced by immunoSEQ multiplex PCR, and TCRdb holds only the in-frame ones, with some missing. Seen here are about 160,000 clones, 82% observed once, and the top ten hold 1.5%. The material sequenced was PBMCs. Receptor source: a girl between 5 and 17 years old in good health and CMV-seropositive. The CDR3 runs from the conserved cysteine through the conserved F or W. A D gene is named only where the DNA matches it firmly. Where a row states a size, it is once, few, many or the class of an expanded clone; other rows omit it.

>TRBV4-2|TRBJ2-5|-|TRBD1
TGTGCCAGCAGCTTAGGAACAGGGGCCGTGGGGGAGACCCAGTACTTC
CASSLGTGAVGETQYF
>TRBV2|TRBJ2-1|-|-
TGTGCCAGCAGTGAGGCGGGGGCCTACTACAATGAGCAGTTCTTC
CASSEAGAYYNEQFF
>TRBV4-2|TRBJ1-1|few|-
TGTGCCAGCAGCCAAGACCAGGGCTTTGAAGCTTTCTTT
CASSQDQGFEAFF
>TRBV18|TRBJ1-3|-|TRBD1
TGTGCCAGCTCAACACGGACAGGGAAAGGATCAAACACCATATATTTT
CASSTRTGKGSNTIYF
>TRBV28|TRBJ2-1|-|TRBD2
TGTGCCAGCAGTCAGACTAGCGCCTACAATGAGCAGTTCTTC
CASSQTSAYNEQFF
>TRBV28|TRBJ2-3|-|TRBD2
TGTGCCAGCAGTTTATCGCGGGGGGGCGGGGCAGATACGCAGTATTTT
CASSLSRGGGADTQYF
>TRBV2|TRBJ1-1|-|-
TGTGCCAGCAGCTTACAAAGCAGAGGGAACACTGAAGCTTTCTTT
CASSLQSRGNTEAFF
>TRBV9|TRBJ2-1|few|TRBD1
TGTGCCAGCAGCGTAAGGACAGGGGACTACAATGAGCAGTTCTTC
CASSVRTGDYNEQFF
>TRBV5-1|TRBJ2-5|-|-
TGCGCCAGCAGCGGTGGCGGGGACGAGACCCAGTACTTC
CASSGGGDETQYF
>TRBV10-3|TRBJ2-5|few|-
TGTGCCATCAGTGAGTCGAGGCAAGAGGAGACCCAGTACTTC
CAISESRQEETQYF
>TRBV5-6|TRBJ1-1|-|-
TGTGCCAGCAGGAAGGGGCAAGCGTTTAGGGATGAAGCTTTCTTT
CASRKGQAFRDEAFF
>TRBV2|TRBJ2-1|-|-
TGTGCCAGCAGTTTTGGGCCTCGGAGCGGGCGGACCTACAATGGGCAGTTCTTC
CASSFGPRSGRTYNGQFF
>TRBV28|TRBJ1-2|-|-
TGTGCCAGCAGTTTACCACGGCTGAGGATCGGGAACTATGGCTACACCTTC
CASSLPRLRIGNYGYTF
>TRBV6-5|TRBJ1-1|-|-
TGTGCCAGCAGTTCGGATAGGGGAAAAACTGAAGCTTTCTTT
CASSSDRGKTEAFF
>TRBV27|TRBJ2-2|once|TRBD1
TGTGCCAGCAGTTGGACAGGGGGTACCGGGGAGCTGTTTTTT
CASSWTGGTGELFF
>TRBV28|TRBJ1-5|-|-
TGTGCCAGCAGTTTAATCGGTAGGGGGAGCAATCAGCCCCAGCATTTT
CASSLIGRGSNQPQHF
>TRBV14|TRBJ1-2|-|TRBD1
TGTGCCAGCAGCCATCAAAAAGGGACAGGGAGAACAGCCTACTATGGCTACACCTTC
CASSHQKGTGRTAYYGYTF
>TRBV2|TRBJ2-1|-|TRBD1
TGTGCCAGCAGCACCACTCTCGGACAGGGGGTCAATGAGCAGTTCTTC
CASSTTLGQGVNEQFF
>TRBV10-1|TRBJ1-2|-|TRBD1
TGCGCCAGCAGGCCCAGGACAGGGCGGTACTATGGCTACACCTTC
CASRPRTGRYYGYTF
>TRBV7-2|TRBJ1-1|-|TRBD1
TGTGCCAGCAGCCCGAGACAGGGCGGCACTGAAGCTTTCTTT
CASSPRQGGTEAFF
>TRBV7-9|TRBJ2-5|once|TRBD2
TGTGCCAGCAGCACCCGGCGGGCTAGCGGGAGTGGAGAGACCCAGTACTTC
CASSTRRASGSGETQYF
>TRBV9|TRBJ2-5|once|TRBD2
TGTGCCAGCAGCCCTCATAGCGGGGGGGCTGAGACCCAGTACTTC
CASSPHSGGAETQYF
>TRBV9|TRBJ2-2|-|TRBD1
TGTGCCAGCAGCGTAGGGGCAGGGGGCATACCAGCCGGGGAGCTGTTTTTT
CASSVGAGGIPAGELFF
>TRBV27|TRBJ1-1|-|-
TGTGCCAGCAAACGCAGGGGGAACACTGAAGCTTTCTTT
CASKRRGNTEAFF
>TRBV9|TRBJ2-2|-|TRBD2
TGTGCCAGCAGCAAAAATAGCGGGAGCGGCGGGGAGCTGTTTTTT
CASSKNSGSGGELFF
>TRBV30|TRBJ2-5|-|TRBD1
TGTGCCTGGAGTGGCGGGACAGGACTTCAAGAGACCCAGTACTTC
CAWSGGTGLQETQYF
>TRBV9|TRBJ2-3|once|-
TGTGCCAGCAGCGTAGTCAGATCTTCTAGCACAGATACGCAGTATTTT
CASSVVRSSSTDTQYF
>TRBV7-2|TRBJ2-1|-|-
TGTGCCAGCAGCTTAGCTGGTGGTCAGGGGTTGTTCTTC
CASSLAGGQGLFF
>TRBV2|TRBJ1-1|few|-
TGTGCCAGCGTTCTAGACGGCACTGAAGCTTTCTTT
CASVLDGTEAFF
>TRBV2|TRBJ2-3|-|-
TGTGCCAGCAGACTGCAGGGTACAGATACGCAGTATTTT
CASRLQGTDTQYF
>TRBV6-4|TRBJ1-2|-|TRBD1
TGTGCCAGCAGCCGGGACAGGAACTATGGCTACACCTTC
CASSRDRNYGYTF
>TRBV2|TRBJ1-2|-|-
TGTGCCAGCAGTGAAGCCCAACTCTTACAGGTCTCAAGATATGGCTACACCTTC
CASSEAQLLQVSRYGYTF
>TRBV11-1|TRBJ1-1|-|-
TGTGCCAGCGAGAACACGCAGGGATCTGGAGCTTTCTTT
CASENTQGSGAFF
>TRBV30|TRBJ2-3|-|TRBD2
TGTGCCTGGGATAGCGGGTCAGATACGCAGTATTTT
CAWDSGSDTQYF
>TRBV7-3|TRBJ2-2|few|TRBD2
TGTGCCAGCAGCCCAGCTAGCGGGGGGGACTTTTATGTCGGGGAGCTGTTTTTT
CASSPASGGDFYVGELFF
>TRBV28|TRBJ1-2|-|-
TGTGCCAGCAGTTTGCAGGTGGGCGGGGGTGGCTACACCTTC
CASSLQVGGGGYTF
>TRBV4-2|TRBJ2-1|-|TRBD2
TGTGCCAGCAGCCAATCGCTAACCATGACTAGCAGTCACAATGAGCAGTTCTTC
CASSQSLTMTSSHNEQFF
>TRBV10-3|TRBJ1-5|-|-
TGTGCCATCAGTGACACACCCCTCCAGCCCCAGCATTTT
CAISDTPLQPQHF
>TRBV9|TRBJ2-2|few|-
TGTGCCAGCAGTGTGGACAGGGAGGGCGGGGAGCTGTTTTTT
CASSVDREGGELFF
>TRBV9|TRBJ1-3|-|-
TGTGCCAGCAGCGTAGACCCGGGGTGGGGAGGGGGTTTGTTGGGCTCTGGAAACACCATATATTTT
CASSVDPGWGGGLLGSGNTIYF
>TRBV18|TRBJ2-1|-|-
TGTGCCAGCTCACCCGCAGGCCACTCACGCAATGAGCAGTTCTTC
CASSPAGHSRNEQFF
>TRBV7-3|TRBJ1-1|-|TRBD1
TGTGCCAGCAGCTCCAGGGGGCCGCTCACTGAAGCTTTCTTT
CASSSRGPLTEAFF
>TRBV11-2|TRBJ2-3|-|TRBD2
TGTGCCAGCAGCACCCTCGGGACTAGCGGGGGGTCCGACTGGGATACGCAGTATTTT
CASSTLGTSGGSDWDTQYF
>TRBV2|TRBJ1-5|-|-
TGTGCCAGCAGTGAGTGGGGGCTCGGGCAGCCCCAGCATTTT
CASSEWGLGQPQHF
>TRBV7-8|TRBJ2-5|-|-
TGTGCCAGCAGCTTAGCCCTTCAAGAGACCCAGTACTTC
CASSLALQETQYF
>TRBV4-1|TRBJ2-5|-|TRBD2
TGCGCCAGCAGCCAAGCAAAAGGGACTAGCGGGAGTTATGATTTTGGAGAGACCCAGTACTTC
CASSQAKGTSGSYDFGETQYF
>TRBV7-9|TRBJ1-1|once|-
TGTGCCAGCAACACCGGGATGATGAACACTGAAGCTTTCTTT
CASNTGMMNTEAFF
>TRBV29-1|TRBJ2-5|-|TRBD2
TGCAGCGTTGGTCGCGGGGGTGAGACCCAGTACTTC
CSVGRGGETQYF